This T cell receptor beta chain is drawn from a study of blood T cell repertoires in COVID-19. Trimming at V came to 9 bases and at J to 5 bases, leaving 13 bases not matched to a gene. Germline V CDR1 and CDR2: KGHDR, SFDVKD. The CDR3 is made up of 16 amino acids. Assay used: immunoSEQ multiplex PCR; TCRdb lists only in-frame clones, some missing. The top ten hold 3% to 4% of the sample, which has 110,000 or so clones, 85% seen once. Sequenced material: peripheral blood. This rearrangement joins TRBV24-1 to TRBJ2-1; 9 nucleotides align to TRBD1. This receptor was obtained from a man aged 40-50 years with acute or convalescent COVID-19. The CDR3 is CATANPRDRANNEQFF. The CDR3, as DNA: TGTGCCACCGCCAACCCCCGGGACAGGGCGAACAATGAGCAGTTCTTC.